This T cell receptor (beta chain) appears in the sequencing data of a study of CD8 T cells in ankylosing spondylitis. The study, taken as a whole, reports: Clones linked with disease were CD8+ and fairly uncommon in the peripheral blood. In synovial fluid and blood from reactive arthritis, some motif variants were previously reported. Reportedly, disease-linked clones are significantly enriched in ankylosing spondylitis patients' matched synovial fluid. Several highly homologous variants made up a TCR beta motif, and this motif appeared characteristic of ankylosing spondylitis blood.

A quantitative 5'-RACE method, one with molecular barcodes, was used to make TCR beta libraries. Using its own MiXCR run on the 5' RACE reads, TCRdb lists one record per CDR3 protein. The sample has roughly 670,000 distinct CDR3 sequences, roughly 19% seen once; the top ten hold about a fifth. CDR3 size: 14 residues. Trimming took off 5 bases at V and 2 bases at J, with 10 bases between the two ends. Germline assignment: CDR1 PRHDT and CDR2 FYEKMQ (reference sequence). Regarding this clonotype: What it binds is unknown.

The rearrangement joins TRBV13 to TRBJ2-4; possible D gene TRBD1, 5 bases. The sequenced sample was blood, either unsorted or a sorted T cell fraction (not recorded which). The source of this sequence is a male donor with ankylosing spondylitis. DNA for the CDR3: TGTGCCAGCAGCATCCAGGGTACCAAAAACATTCAGTACTTC. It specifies CASSIQGTKNIQYF.